This TCR beta chain was identified in a study of radiation and T cells in renal cell carcinoma. Study-level results: In blood, top tumor clones expanded by 2 weeks, shrinking by 4.

The protocol was immunoSEQ multiplex PCR, while the TCRdb copy is restricted to in-frame clones and leaves out a portion. The repertoire holds roughly 170,000 clones, around 90% seen once, with about 11% in the top ten. Remarks on this clone: The antigen is not known.

Per the germline V gene, CDR1 is MNHEY and CDR2 is SVGAGI. V was trimmed by 2 bases and J by 7 bases, leaving 11 bases between them. CDR3 length: 13 residues. The time point denotes: blood 4 weeks post-SBRT, at nephrectomy. Indicated treatment: 15 Gy SBRT to primary tumor, nephrectomy 4 weeks later. Nephrectomy followed 15 Gy stereotactic body radiation by 4 weeks. After SBRT, blood was collected at 2 and 4 weeks, plus baseline. The rearrangement uses TRBV6-5 and TRBJ1-1, with D uncertain. The sequencing used blood, collected from a patient whose treatment included radiotherapy and nephrectomy. This receptor was obtained from a woman between 45 and 60 years old with renal cell carcinoma. CDR3 sequence reads: CASSYSRHSEAFF. Here the CDR3 DNA reads TGTGCCAGCAGTTACAGTCGGCACAGTGAAGCTTTCTTT.